The entry below gives a single T cell receptor beta chain sequence along with its context. The method was immunoSEQ multiplex PCR; TCRdb's version includes in-frame clones alone and lacks a portion of them. The table has approximately 71,000 clones, 79% seen once. The sample comes from a study of blood T cell repertoires in COVID-19. The germline gives CDR1 LGHNT, CDR2 FRNRAP. With 5 bases removed from V and 6 bases from J, the gap between germline ends came to 18 bases. CDR3 length: 15 amino acids. J is TRBJ2-3 and V is TRBV12-5; tentatively, D is TRBD2 (7 bases). The TCR was taken from a man aged 55 to 70 with active or convalescent COVID-19. Sequencing input: peripheral blood. CDR3 region: CASGTRGAKTDTQYF. In nucleotides, the CDR3 is TGTGCTAGTGGTACCCGGGGGGCCAAAACGGATACGCAGTATTTT.